Shown below are 19 T cell receptor beta chains from a single sample sequenced in a study of vaccination and CD4 T cells after COVID-19. Antigens for these TCRs are unknown. Treatment here: roughly 11-day PBMC culture with coronavirus spike peptide pools or control peptides (ViraFEST assay). The assay that was used to sequence DNA from cultured CD4+ T cells was the Oncomine TCR Beta short-read assay. TCRdb reprocessed the PCR reads with MiXCR, giving one entry per CDR3 protein. The sample lists roughly 16,000 distinct CDR3 sequences; 40% to 55% were seen once. Sample: CD4+ T cells from blood, cultured in vitro. These receptors originate from a human donor who had recovered from COVID-19.

A few counts support this clonotype. This chain uses TRBV19 with TRBJ1-3, with D hard to call. The CDR3 consists of 12 residues. The V end lost 6 bases, the J end lost 3 bases, and 6 bases lay between the germline ends. Germline CDR1 is LNHDA and CDR2 is SQIVND (reference sequence). CDR3 sequence (DNA): TGTGCCAGTAGACCCAGTGGAAACACCATATATTTT. Translation gives CASRPSGNTIYF.

The chain links TRBV5-6 to TRBJ1-6; TRBD1 aligns across 9 bases. V lost 4 bases and J lost 7; bases outside the gene matches: 9. Germline V gene lookup returns CDR1 SGHDT and CDR2 YYEEEE. The CDR3 length is 16 residues. CDR3 protein: CASSAGTGFRNSPLHF. For the CDR3, the DNA is TGTGCCAGCAGCGCCGGGACAGGGTTCAGGAATTCACCCCTCCACTTT.

This clonotype has just a few counts. This rearrangement joins TRBV25-1 to TRBJ2-7, with 8 bases lining up with TRBD2. The CDR3 has 16 amino acids. From germline, CDR1 is MGHDK and CDR2 SYGVNS. The V and J ends lost 3 bases and 0 bases, in that order; junction bases with no gene match: 7. CDR3 sequence: CASSDSGGVSSYEQYF. For the CDR3, the DNA is TGTGCCAGCAGTGATTCGGGAGGGGTGAGCTCCTACGAGCAGTACTTC.

This sequence joins TRBV11-3 and TRBJ1-4; 7 bases are a match to TRBD1. V dropped 5 bases and J dropped 4; count of bases not matched to a gene: 1. Germline V gives CDR1 SGHNT, CDR2 YENEEA. The CDR3 loop spans 13 amino acids. The CDR3 DNA reads TGTGCCAGCAGCAGGGGGCTTAATGAAAAACTGTTTTTT. Translation gives CASSRGLNEKLFF.

This chain connects TRBV5-1 to TRBJ1-1; no firm D call. Trimming shortened V by 4 bases and J by 0 bases, and 10 bases separated the two germline ends. The CDR3 runs to 14 residues. CDR1 and CDR2 from the germline V gene are SGHRS and YFSETQ. The CDR3 protein is CASSISGVNTEAFF. DNA of the CDR3: TGCGCCAGCAGCATAAGTGGAGTGAACACTGAAGCTTTCTTT.

A few counts support this clonotype. V and J are TRBV19 and TRBJ1-2, with D unclear. CDR1 LNHDA and CDR2 SQIVND come from the germline V gene (reference sequence). This CDR3 spans 11 amino acids. V was shortened by 6 bases and J by 3 bases, with 5 bases between the two germline ends. The CDR3 DNA reads as TGTGCCAGTAGGGAATACTATGGCTACACCTTC. Its translation is CASREYYGYTF.

This rearrangement joins TRBV24-1 to TRBJ2-5, with 7 nucleotides matching TRBD2. CDR1 KGHDR and CDR2 SFDVKD come from the germline V gene. V shed 2 bases, J shed 0 bases, and the junction held 2 bases outside the gene matches. This CDR3 is 15 amino acids long. Written as DNA, the CDR3 is TGTGCCACCAGTGATTCCCGGGGGGACCAAGAGACCCAGTACTTC. This encodes CATSDSRGDQETQYF.

The chain recombines TRBV14 with TRBJ1-6; 7 bases align to TRBD1. CDR1 and CDR2 (germline): SGHDN, FVKESK. The CDR3 contains 19 residues. The trim removed 2 bases at V and 1 base at J, leaving 11 bases unmatched. The CDR3 is CASSQRQGGPGSYNSPLHF. The CDR3 DNA reads TGTGCCAGCAGCCAACGACAGGGTGGGCCGGGGTCCTATAATTCACCCCTCCACTTT.

The CDR3, as DNA: TGTGCCAGCAGGGCCCCGGGAACGCGCGACACTGAAGCTTTCTTT. Protein: CASRAPGTRDTEAFF. The chain couples TRBV7-3 to TRBJ1-1; D gene unclear. The CDR3 extends over 15 amino acids. The ends were cut back, 6 bases at V and 3 bases at J, with 17 bases in the middle. The germline CDR1 and CDR2 sequences are SGHTA and FQGTGA.

This clonotype was seen only a few times. The chain's CDR3 is CASSFLRDTEAFF. CDR3 in DNA: TGTGCCAGCAGCTTTTTACGGGACACTGAAGCTTTCTTT. V usage is TRBV7-9 and J usage is TRBJ1-1; D uncertain. The germline gives CDR1 SEHNR, CDR2 FQNEAQ (reference sequence). V was pared by 3 bases and J by 3 bases, with 8 bases between. This CDR3 region has 13 residues.

The chain is built from TRBV27 and TRBJ2-3, with TRBD1 matching over 10 bases. CDR1 and CDR2 from the germline V gene are MNHEY and SMNVEV (reference sequence). This CDR3 has 16 residues. The junction had 6 bases not matched to a gene; V was cut back by 1 base and J by 5 bases. CDR3 nucleotide sequence: TGTGCCAGCAGTTTATTCGGACAGGGGGTAGGAGATACGCAGTATTTT. Translation: CASSLFGQGVGDTQYF.

This clonotype was detected only a few times. The rearrangement uses TRBV7-8 and TRBJ2-3; 14 bases are a match to TRBD2. This CDR3 has 21 residues. After removal of 5 bases from V and 0 bases from J, the junction contained 16 bases not matched to a gene. Germline V gives CDR1 SGHVS, CDR2 FQNEAQ. The chain's CDR3 is CASSVLLTSGRGGSSTDTQYF. CDR3 DNA sequence: TGTGCCAGCAGCGTATTATTGACTAGCGGGAGGGGGGGGTCTAGCACAGATACGCAGTATTTT.

V usage is TRBV5-6 and J usage is TRBJ1-2; TRBD1 aligns across 9 bases. Germline V gene sequence: CDR1 SGHDT, CDR2 YYEEEE. Germline trimming cut 0 bases from V and 7 bases from J; bases unmatched to any gene: 4. This CDR3 has 14 residues. CDR3 residues: CASSLGGDRVGYTF. Here the CDR3 DNA reads TGTGCCAGCAGCTTGGGGGGGGACAGGGTTGGCTACACCTTC.

This clonotype was found once. Since a much larger clone is just one base distant, this may be a read error. The chain has TRBV27 and TRBJ2-7; 8 bases are a match to TRBD1. V was clipped by 5 bases and J by 7 bases; unmatched bases: 10. The CDR3 is made up of 14 amino acids. Looked up from germline, CDR1 is MNHEY and CDR2 is SMNVEV (reference sequence). The CDR3 region is CASSAYRGAGEQYF. The CDR3, as DNA: TGTGCCAGCAGTGCCTACAGGGGGGCTGGAGAGCAGTACTTC.

The gene calls are TRBV30 and TRBJ2-1; 8 nucleotides align to TRBD2. In germline, CDR1 is GTSNPN, CDR2 SVGIG (reference sequence). Germline trimming cut 0 bases from V and 6 bases from J; bases unmatched to any gene: 7. This CDR3 is 15 amino acids long. CDR3 coding DNA: TGTGCCTGGAGTGTACCGAGCGGGGGCCCCAATGAGCAGTTCTTC. Translation gives CAWSVPSGGPNEQFF.

This clonotype was counted between two and nine times. The CDR3 sequence is CASRDSGGVQPQHF. In DNA form, the CDR3 reads TGTGCCAGCAGGGACTCAGGGGGCGTTCAGCCCCAGCATTTT. The gene calls are TRBV12-3 or TRBV12-4 and TRBJ1-5; 8 bases align to TRBD1. The CDR3 extends over 14 amino acids. V dropped 6 bases and J dropped 6; count of bases not matched to a gene: 7.

A few counts support this clonotype. As DNA, the CDR3 is TGTGCCAGCAGTTACTCCAGGGGGCGAGGCGGGGAGCTGTTTTTT. It yields the protein CASSYSRGRGGELFF. The chain uses TRBV6-2 or TRBV6-3 and TRBJ2-2; TRBD1 matches at 8 bases. Trimming cost V 0 bases and J 7 bases; bases outside gene matches: 4. The CDR3 extends over 15 amino acids. Germline V gives CDR1 MNHEY, CDR2 SVGEGT.

V usage is TRBV7-8 and J usage is TRBJ2-2, with D perhaps TRBD1 or TRBD2 (6 bases each). The CDR3 extends over 17 amino acids. V was clipped by 3 bases and J by 5 bases, with 19 bases between them. Looked up from germline, CDR1 is SGHVS and CDR2 is FQNEAQ. CDR3 region: CASSFRGVPGVTGELFF. CDR3 sequence (DNA): TGTGCCAGCAGCTTTAGGGGGGTCCCAGGGGTGACCGGGGAGCTGTTTTTT.

The chain links TRBV20-1 to TRBJ2-7; D tentatively fits TRBD1 or TRBD2 (6 bases each). Germline CDR1 DFQATT, CDR2 SNEGSKA (reference sequence). This CDR3 spans 13 amino acids. Trimming removed 1 base from V and 4 bases from J, with 11 bases in between. CDR3 residues: CSARGGAQYEQYF. CDR3 nucleotide sequence: TGCAGTGCTAGAGGGGGGGCGCAATACGAGCAGTACTTC.